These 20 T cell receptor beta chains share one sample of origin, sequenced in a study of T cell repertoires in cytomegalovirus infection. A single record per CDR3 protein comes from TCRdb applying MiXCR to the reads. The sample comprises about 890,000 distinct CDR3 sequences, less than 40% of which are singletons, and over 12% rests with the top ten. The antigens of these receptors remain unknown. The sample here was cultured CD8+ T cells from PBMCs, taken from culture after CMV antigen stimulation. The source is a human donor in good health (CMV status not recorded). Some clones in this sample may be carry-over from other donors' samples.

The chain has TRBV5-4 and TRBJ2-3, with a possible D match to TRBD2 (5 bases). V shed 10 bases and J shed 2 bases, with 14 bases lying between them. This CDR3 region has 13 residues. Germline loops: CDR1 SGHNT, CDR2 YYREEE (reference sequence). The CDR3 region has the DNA TGTGCCGGACTGGACGGGTACACAGATACGCAGTATTTT. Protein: CAGLDGYTDTQYF.

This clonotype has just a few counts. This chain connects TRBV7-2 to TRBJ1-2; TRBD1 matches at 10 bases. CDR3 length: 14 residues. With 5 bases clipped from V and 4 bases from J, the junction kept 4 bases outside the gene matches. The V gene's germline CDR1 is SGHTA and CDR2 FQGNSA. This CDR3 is CASSRTGGTYGYTF. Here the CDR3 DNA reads TGTGCCAGCAGCCGGACAGGGGGGACCTATGGCTACACCTTC.

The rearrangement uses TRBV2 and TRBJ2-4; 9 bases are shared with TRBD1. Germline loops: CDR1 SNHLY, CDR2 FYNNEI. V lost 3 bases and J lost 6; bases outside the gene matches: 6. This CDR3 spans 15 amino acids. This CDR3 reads CASSEWTGDSNIQYF. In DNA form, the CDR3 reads TGTGCCAGCAGTGAGTGGACAGGGGATTCAAACATTCAGTACTTC.

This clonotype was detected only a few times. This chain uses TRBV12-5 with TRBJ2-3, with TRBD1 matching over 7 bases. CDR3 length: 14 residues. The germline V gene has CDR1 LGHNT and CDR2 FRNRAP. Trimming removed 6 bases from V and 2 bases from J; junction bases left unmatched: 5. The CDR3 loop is CASGLDRDTDTQYF. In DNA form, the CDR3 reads TGTGCTAGTGGACTAGACAGGGACACAGATACGCAGTATTTT.

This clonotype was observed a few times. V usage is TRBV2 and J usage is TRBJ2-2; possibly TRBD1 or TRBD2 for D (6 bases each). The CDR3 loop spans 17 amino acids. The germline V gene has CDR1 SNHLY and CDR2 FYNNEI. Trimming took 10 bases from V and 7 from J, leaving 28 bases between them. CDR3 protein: CATRKDRGGPSNGELFF. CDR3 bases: TGTGCCACGCGGAAGGACCGTGGGGGGCCGTCGAACGGGGAGCTGTTTTTT.

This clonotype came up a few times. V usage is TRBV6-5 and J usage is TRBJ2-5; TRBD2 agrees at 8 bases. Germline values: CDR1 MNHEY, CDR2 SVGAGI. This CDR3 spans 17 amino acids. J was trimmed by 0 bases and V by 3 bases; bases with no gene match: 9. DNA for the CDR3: TGTGCCAGCAGTTATGGGAGGACTAGCACGTACCAAGAGACCCAGTACTTC. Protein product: CASSYGRTSTYQETQYF.

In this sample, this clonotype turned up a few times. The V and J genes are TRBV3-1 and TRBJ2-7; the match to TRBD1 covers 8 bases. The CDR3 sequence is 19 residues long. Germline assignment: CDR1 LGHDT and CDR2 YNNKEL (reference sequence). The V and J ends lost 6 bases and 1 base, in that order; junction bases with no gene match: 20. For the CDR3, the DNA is TGTGCCAGCAGTCCTGGACAGGGAGTTATGGGGTCGGGGTCCTACGAGCAGTACGTC. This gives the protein CASSPGQGVMGSGSYEQYV.

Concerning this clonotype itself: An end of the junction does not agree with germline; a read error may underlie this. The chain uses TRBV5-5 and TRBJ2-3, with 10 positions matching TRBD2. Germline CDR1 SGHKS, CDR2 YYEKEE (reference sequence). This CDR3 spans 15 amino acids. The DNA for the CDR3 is TGTGCCAGCAGCCCGCGGACTAGCGGCACAGTTACGCAGTATTTT. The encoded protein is CASSPRTSGTVTQYF.

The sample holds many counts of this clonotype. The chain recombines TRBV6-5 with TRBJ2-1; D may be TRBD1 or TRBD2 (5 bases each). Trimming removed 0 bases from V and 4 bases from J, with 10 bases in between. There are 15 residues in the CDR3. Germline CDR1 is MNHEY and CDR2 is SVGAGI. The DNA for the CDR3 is TGTGCCAGCAGTTACTCGGCAGGGAGATACAATGAGCAGTTCTTC. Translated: CASSYSAGRYNEQFF.

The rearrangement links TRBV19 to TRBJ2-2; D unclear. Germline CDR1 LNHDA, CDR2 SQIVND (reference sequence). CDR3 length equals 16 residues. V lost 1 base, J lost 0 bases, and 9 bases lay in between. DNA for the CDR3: TGTGCCAGTAGTATAGTTGGCCGTTCGAACACCGGGGAGCTGTTTTTT. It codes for CASSIVGRSNTGELFF.

CDR3 sequence: CASSPSGHTEAFF. The CDR3, as DNA: TGTGCCAGCAGCCCCTCGGGGCACACTGAAGCTTTCTTT. The rearrangement uses TRBV7-9 and TRBJ1-1; TRBD1 might be the D (5 bases). V was shortened by 5 bases and J by 3 bases, with 10 bases between the two germline ends. The CDR3 spans 13 residues. In germline, CDR1 is SEHNR, CDR2 FQNEAQ (reference sequence). The variable domain in full, with the rest retrieved from reference TRBV7-9 and TRBJ1-1, is DTGVSQNPRHKITKRGQNVTFRCDPISEHNRLYWYRQTLGQGPEFLTYFQNEAQLEKSRLLSDRFSAERPKGSFSTLEIQRTEQGDSAMYLCASSPSGHTEAFFGQGTRLTVV.

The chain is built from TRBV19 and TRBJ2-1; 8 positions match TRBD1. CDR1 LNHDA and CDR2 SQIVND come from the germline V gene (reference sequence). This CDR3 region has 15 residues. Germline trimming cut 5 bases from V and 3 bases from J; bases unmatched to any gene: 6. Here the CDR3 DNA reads TGTGCCAGTAGTCGGGACAGGAGTATCTACAATGAGCAGTTCTTC. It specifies CASSRDRSIYNEQFF.

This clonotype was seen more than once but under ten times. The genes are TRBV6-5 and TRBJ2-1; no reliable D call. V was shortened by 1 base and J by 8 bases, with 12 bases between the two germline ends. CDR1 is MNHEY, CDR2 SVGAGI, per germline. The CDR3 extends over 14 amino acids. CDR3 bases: TGTGCCAGCAGTTACTTCACCTCGCCTGATGAGCAGTTCTTC. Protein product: CASSYFTSPDEQFF.

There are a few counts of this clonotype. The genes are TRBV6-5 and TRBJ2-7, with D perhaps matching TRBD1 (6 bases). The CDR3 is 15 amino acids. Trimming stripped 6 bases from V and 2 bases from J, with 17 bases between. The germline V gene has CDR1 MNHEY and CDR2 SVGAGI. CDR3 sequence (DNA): TGTGCCAGCAGCCCCGCCCCCACAGGGACCTACGAGCAGTACTTC. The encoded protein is CASSPAPTGTYEQYF.

CDR3 DNA: TGTGCCAGCAGCGCCCGCCAACTCCAGGGGGGGGGTGGCTACACCTTC. Encoded protein: CASSARQLQGGGGYTF. The chain recombines TRBV7-8 with TRBJ1-2; 7 nucleotides agree with TRBD1. The CDR3 totals 16 residues. J lost 7 bases, V lost 5 bases, and 16 bases had no gene match. Germline V lookup: CDR1 SGHVS, CDR2 FQNEAQ.

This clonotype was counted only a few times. The chain's CDR3 is CASSYIRSNQPQHF. The CDR3, as DNA: TGTGCCAGCAGTTACATACGGAGCAATCAGCCCCAGCATTTT. V gene TRBV6-2 or TRBV6-3 combines with J gene TRBJ1-5; D gene unclear. The CDR3 extends over 14 amino acids. Germline V CDR1 and CDR2: MNHEY, SVGEGT. V dropped 2 bases and J dropped 1 base, with 6 bases sitting between them.

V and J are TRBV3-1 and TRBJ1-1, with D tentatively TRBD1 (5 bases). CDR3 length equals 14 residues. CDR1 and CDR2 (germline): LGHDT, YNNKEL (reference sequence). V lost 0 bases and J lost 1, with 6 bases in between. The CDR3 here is CASSQDGANTEAFF. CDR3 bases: TGTGCCAGCAGCCAAGATGGGGCGAACACTGAAGCTTTCTTT.

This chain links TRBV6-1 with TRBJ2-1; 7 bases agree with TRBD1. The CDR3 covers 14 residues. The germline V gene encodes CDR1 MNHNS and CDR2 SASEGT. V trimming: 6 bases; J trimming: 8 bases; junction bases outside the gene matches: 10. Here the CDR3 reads CASSPLDRLDEQFF. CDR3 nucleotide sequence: TGTGCCAGCAGCCCGTTGGACAGGCTGGATGAGCAGTTCTTC.

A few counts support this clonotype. The CDR3: CASSLAVGPINTEAFF. The CDR3 DNA is TGTGCCAGCAGCTTAGCTGTAGGTCCGATAAACACTGAAGCTTTCTTT. The V and J genes are TRBV7-9 and TRBJ1-1; D remains unclear. Trimming left V 0 bases short and J 2 bases short, with 13 bases between. From germline, CDR1 is SEHNR and CDR2 FQNEAQ (reference sequence). This CDR3 has 16 amino acids.

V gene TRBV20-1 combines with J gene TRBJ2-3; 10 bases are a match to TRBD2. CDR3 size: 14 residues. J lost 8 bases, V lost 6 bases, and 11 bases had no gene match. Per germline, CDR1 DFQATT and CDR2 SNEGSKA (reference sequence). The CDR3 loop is CSATPPSGGVTQYF. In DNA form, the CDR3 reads TGCAGTGCCACACCGCCTAGCGGGGGTGTTACGCAGTATTTT.